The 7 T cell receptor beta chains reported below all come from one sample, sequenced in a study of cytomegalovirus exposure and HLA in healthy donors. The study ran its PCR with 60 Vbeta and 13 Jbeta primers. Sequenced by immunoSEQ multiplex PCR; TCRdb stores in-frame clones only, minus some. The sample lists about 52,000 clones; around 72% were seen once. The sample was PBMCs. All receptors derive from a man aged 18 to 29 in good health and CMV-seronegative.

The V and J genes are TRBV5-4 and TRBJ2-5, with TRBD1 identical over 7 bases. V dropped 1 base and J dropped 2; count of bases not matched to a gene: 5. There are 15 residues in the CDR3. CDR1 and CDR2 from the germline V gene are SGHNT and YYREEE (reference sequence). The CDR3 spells CASSLKGRGQETQYF. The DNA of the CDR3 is TGTGCCAGCAGCTTGAAGGGCAGGGGGCAAGAGACCCAGTACTTC.

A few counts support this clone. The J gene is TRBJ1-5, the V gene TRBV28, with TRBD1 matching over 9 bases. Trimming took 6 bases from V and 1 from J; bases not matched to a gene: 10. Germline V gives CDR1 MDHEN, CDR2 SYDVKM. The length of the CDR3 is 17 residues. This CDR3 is CASRHWDRVGSNQPQHF. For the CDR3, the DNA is TGTGCCAGCAGACACTGGGACAGGGTGGGGAGCAATCAGCCCCAGCATTTT.

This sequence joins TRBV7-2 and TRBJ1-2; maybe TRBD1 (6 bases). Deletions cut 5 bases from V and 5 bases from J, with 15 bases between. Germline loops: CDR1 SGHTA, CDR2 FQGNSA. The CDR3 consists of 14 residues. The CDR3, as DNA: TGTGCCAGCAGCCCCGGACAGAGGGAGTATGGCTACACCTTC. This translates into CASSPGQREYGYTF. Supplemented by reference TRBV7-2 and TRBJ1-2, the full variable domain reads GAGVSQSPSNKVTEKGKDVELRCDPISGHTALYWYRQSLGQGLEFLIYFQGNSAPDKSGLPSDRFSAERTGGSVSTLTIQRTQQEDSAVYLCASSPGQREYGYTFGSGTRLTVV.

Here the CDR3 DNA reads TGCAGCGCTGACTGGGGCGACTATGGCTACACCTTC. Protein product: CSADWGDYGYTF. The chain links TRBV29-1 to TRBJ1-2; a weak D match, TRBD1 (5 bases). The CDR3 is 12 amino acids. Germline lookup yields CDR1 SQVTM and CDR2 ANQGSEA. The V end was cut by 7 bases, the J end by 3 bases, with 12 bases between.

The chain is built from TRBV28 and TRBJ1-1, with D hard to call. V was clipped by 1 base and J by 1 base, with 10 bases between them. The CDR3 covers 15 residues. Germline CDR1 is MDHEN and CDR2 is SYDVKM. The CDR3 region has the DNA TGTGCCAGCAGTTTATTGCCAGGTGGGAACACTGAAGCTTTCTTT. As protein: CASSLLPGGNTEAFF.

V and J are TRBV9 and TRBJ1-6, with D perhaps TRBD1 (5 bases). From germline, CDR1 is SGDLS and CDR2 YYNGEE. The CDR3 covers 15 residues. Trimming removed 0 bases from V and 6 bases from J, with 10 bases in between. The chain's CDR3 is CASSVGRGLNSPLHF. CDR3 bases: TGTGCCAGCAGCGTAGGTCGGGGACTTAATTCACCCCTCCACTTT.

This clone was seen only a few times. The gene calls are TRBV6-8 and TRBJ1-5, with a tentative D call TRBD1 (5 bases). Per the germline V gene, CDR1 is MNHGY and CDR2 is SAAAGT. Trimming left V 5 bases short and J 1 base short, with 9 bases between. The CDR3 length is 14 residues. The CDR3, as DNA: TGTGCCAGCAGTGGCGGGGGGAGCAATCAGCCCCAGCATTTT. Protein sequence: CASSGGGSNQPQHF.